The clone carrying this TCR beta chain occurred many times. The CDR3 sequence is 15 residues long. The V and J ends lost 5 bases and 7 bases, in that order; junction bases with no gene match: 12. Germline lookup yields CDR1 SGHAT and CDR2 FQNNGV. This sample was taken from a study of breast tumors, draining lymph nodes, adjacent tissues. The lymph nodes were axillary draining lymph nodes from breast cancer patients. TCRdb recomputed calls from the multiplex PCR reads with MiXCR, one row per CDR3 protein. The sample holds about 230,000 distinct CDR3 sequences; less than 40% are singletons and the top ten take approximately 1.5%.

The receptor was isolated from a female donor with breast cancer. Some clones in this sample may be carry-over from other donors' samples. The chain employs TRBV11-2 and TRBJ1-2; 8 nucleotides line up with TRBD1. Sequencing input: axillary lymph node tissue. CDR3 amino acids: CASSVDRGGRGGYTF. CDR3 bases: TGTGCCAGCAGCGTCGACAGGGGCGGGCGCGGTGGCTACACCTTC.